This entry is about one T cell receptor beta chain. The data were produced by immunoSEQ multiplex PCR, yet TCRdb's version contains in-frame clones alone and is incomplete. The sample records under 250,000 clones, 80% to 90% being singletons. CDR3 length: 16 amino acids. Germline V lookup: CDR1 MNHNY, CDR2 SVGAGI (reference sequence). With 6 bases clipped from V and 0 bases from J, the junction kept 10 bases outside the gene matches. The sample comes from a study of blood T cell repertoires in COVID-19. The chain recombines TRBV6-6 with TRBJ2-5; 7 bases line up with TRBD1. Sequencing was performed on PBMCs or T cells enriched from blood (not recorded which). The receptor was derived from a woman between 40 and 55 years old who had been exposed to COVID-19. Written as DNA, the CDR3 is TGTGCCAGCAGACCCCCCGCGGACAGGCACCAAGAGACCCAGTACTTC. Translated: CASRPPADRHQETQYF.